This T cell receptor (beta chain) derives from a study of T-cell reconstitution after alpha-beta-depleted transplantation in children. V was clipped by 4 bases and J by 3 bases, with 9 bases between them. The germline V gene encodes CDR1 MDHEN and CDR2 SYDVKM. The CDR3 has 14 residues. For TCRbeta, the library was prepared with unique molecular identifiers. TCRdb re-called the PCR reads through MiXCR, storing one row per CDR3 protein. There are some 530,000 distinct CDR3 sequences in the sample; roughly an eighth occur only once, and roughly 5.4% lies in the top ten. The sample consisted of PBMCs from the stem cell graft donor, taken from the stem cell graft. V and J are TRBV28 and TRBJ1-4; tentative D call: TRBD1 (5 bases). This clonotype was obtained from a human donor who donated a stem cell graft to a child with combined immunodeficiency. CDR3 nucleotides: TGTGCCAGCAGTTACCAGGGTGCTAATGAAAAACTGTTTTTT. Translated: CASSYQGANEKLFF.